This T cell receptor (beta chain) was sequenced during a study of T cell changes during pregnancy in multiple sclerosis. The protocol was immunoSEQ multiplex PCR, while the TCRdb copy is restricted to in-frame clones and leaves out a portion. The sample contains approximately 130,000 clones, 90% to 96% of which appear only once. Germline V CDR1 and CDR2: SGHDT, YYEEEE. This CDR3 contains 17 residues. V trimming: 0 bases; J trimming: 5 bases; junction bases outside the gene matches: 4. A single count supports this clone. This TCR was sampled from a female donor with multiple sclerosis, enrolled in a pregnancy study. The chain combines TRBV5-6 with TRBJ2-1, with 14 nucleotides matching TRBD2. Sequenced material: peripheral blood, taken after pregnancy. CDR3 sequence reads: CASSLATSGRADNEQFF. CDR3 sequence (DNA): TGTGCCAGCAGCTTGGCGACTAGCGGGAGGGCCGACAATGAGCAGTTCTTC.